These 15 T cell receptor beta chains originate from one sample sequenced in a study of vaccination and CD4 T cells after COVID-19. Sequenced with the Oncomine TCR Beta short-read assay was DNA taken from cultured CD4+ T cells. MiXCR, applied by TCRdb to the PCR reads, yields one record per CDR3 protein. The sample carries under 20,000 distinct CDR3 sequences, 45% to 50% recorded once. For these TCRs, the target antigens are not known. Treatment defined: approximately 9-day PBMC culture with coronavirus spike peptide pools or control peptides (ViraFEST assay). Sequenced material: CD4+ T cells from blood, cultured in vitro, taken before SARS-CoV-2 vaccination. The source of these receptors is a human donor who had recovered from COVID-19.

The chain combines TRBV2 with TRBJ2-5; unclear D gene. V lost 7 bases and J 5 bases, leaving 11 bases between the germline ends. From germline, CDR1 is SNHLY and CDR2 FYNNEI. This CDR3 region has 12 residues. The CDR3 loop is CASTGPRETQYF. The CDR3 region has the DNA TGTGCCAGCACGGGCCCCAGGGAGACCCAGTACTTC.

CDR3 DNA sequence: TGTGCCAGCAGCTATGGACAGGGAGCGCCCTACGAGCAGTACTTC. Amino acid sequence: CASSYGQGAPYEQYF. The chain couples TRBV7-8 to TRBJ2-7, with 8 positions matching TRBD1. V lost 4 bases to trimming and J lost 2 bases; unmatched junction nucleotides: 7. Germline-derived CDR1 and CDR2 are SGHVS and FQNEAQ. This CDR3 region has 15 residues. The full variable domain, its missing parts supplied by reference TRBV7-8 and TRBJ2-7, is GAGVSQSPRYKVAKRGQDVALRCDPISGHVSLFWYQQALGQGPEFLTYFQNEAQLDKSGLPSDRFFAERPEGSVSTLKIQRTQQEDSAVYLCASSYGQGAPYEQYFGPGTRLTVT.

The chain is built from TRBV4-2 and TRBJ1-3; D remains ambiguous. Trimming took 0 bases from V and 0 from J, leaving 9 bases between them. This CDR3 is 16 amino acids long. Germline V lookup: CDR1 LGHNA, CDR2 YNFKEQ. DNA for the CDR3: TGTGCCAGCAGCCAAGAAGGTGGAAACTCTGGAAACACCATATATTTT. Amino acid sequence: CASSQEGGNSGNTIYF.

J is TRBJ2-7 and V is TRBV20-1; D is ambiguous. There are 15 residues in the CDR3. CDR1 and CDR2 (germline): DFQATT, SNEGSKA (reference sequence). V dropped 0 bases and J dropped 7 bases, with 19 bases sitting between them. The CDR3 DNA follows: TGCAGTGCTAGAGATTATGGACCGGACCGACTGGAGCAGTACTTC. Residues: CSARDYGPDRLEQYF.

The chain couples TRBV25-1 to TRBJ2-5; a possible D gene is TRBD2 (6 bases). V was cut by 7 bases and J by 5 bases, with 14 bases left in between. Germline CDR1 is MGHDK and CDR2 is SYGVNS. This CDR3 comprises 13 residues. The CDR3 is CASMEGMMETQYF. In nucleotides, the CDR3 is TGTGCCAGCATGGAGGGAATGATGGAGACCCAGTACTTC.

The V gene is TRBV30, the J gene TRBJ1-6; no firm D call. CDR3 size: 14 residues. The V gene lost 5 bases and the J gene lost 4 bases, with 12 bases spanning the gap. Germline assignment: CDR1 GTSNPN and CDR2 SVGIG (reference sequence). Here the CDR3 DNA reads TGTGCCTGGTCCGCGAGAGGATATAATTCACCCCTCCACTTT. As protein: CAWSARGYNSPLHF.

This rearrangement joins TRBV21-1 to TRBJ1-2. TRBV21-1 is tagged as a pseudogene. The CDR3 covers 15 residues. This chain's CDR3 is CASSKDATRARGYTF. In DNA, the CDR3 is TGTGCCAGCAGCAAAGATGCGACCAGGGCCAGGGGCTACACCTTC.

The chain's CDR3 is CASSPEWQGRETQYF. CDR3 nucleotides: TGTGCCAGCTCACCAGAGTGGCAGGGGAGGGAGACCCAGTACTTC. V is TRBV18 and J is TRBJ2-5; D may match TRBD1 or TRBD2 (6 bases each). V was pared by 2 bases and J by 5 bases, with 15 bases between. Germline V CDR1 and CDR2: KGHSH, LQKENI. This CDR3 is built from 15 residues. Complete variable domain (other parts from reference TRBV18 and TRBJ2-5): NAGVMQNPRHLVRRRGQEARLRCSPMKGHSHVYWYRQLPEEGLKFMVYLQKENIIDESGMPKERFSAEFPKEGPSILRIQQVVRGDSAAYFCASSPEWQGRETQYFGPGTRLLVL.

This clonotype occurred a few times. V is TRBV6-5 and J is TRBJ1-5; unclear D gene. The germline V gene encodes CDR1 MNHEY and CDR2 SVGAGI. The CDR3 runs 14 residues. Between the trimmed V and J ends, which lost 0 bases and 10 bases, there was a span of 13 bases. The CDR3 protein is CASSYSSAERPQHF. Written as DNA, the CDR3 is TGTGCCAGCAGTTACTCCAGCGCGGAGCGTCCCCAGCATTTT.

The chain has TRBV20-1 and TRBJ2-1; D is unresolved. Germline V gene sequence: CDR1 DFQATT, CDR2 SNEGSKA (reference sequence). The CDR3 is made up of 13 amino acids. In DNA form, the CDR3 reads TGCAGCCTGCCCGCAAGCTCCTACAATGAGCAGTTCTTC. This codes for CSLPASSYNEQFF.

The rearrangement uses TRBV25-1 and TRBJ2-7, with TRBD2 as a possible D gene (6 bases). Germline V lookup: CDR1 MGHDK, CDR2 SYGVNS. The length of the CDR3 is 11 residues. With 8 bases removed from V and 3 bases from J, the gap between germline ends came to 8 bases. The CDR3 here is CASRGLYEQYF. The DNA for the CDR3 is TGTGCCAGCCGGGGACTCTACGAGCAGTACTTC.

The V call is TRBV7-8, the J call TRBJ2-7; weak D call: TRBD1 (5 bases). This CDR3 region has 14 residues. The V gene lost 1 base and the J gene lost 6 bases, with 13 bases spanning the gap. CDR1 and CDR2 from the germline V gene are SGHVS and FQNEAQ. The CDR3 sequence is CASSLGRVGFEQYF. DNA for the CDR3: TGTGCCAGCAGCTTAGGCAGGGTTGGTTTCGAGCAGTACTTC.

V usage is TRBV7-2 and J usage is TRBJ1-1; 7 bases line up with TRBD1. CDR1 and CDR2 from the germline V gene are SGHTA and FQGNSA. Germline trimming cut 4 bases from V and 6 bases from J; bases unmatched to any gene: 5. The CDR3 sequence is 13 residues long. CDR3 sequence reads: CASSYRGRPEAFF. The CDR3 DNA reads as TGTGCCAGCAGCTATAGGGGGCGGCCTGAAGCTTTCTTT.

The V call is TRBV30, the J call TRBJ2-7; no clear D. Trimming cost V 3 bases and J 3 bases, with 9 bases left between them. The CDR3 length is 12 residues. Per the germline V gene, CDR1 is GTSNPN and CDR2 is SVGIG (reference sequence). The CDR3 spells CAWSSGLYEQYF. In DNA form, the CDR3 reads TGTGCCTGGAGCTCGGGCCTCTACGAGCAGTACTTC.

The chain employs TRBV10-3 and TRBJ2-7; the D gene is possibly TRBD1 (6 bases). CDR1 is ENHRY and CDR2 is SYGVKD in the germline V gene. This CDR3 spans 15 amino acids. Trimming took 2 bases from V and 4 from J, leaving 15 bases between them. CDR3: CAISEPTTGQYEQYF. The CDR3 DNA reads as TGTGCCATCAGTGAGCCAACGACAGGCCAATACGAGCAGTACTTC.